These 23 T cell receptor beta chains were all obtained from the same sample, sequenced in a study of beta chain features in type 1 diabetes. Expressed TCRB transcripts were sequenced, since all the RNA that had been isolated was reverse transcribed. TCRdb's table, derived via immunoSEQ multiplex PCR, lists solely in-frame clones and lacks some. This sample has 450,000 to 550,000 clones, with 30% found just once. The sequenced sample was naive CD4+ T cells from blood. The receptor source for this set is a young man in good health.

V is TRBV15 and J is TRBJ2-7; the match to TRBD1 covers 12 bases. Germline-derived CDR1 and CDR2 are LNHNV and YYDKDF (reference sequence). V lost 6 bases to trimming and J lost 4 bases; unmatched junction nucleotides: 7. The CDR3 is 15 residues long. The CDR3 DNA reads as TGTGCCACCAGGCCCACGGGACAGGGGGCGTACGAGCAGTACTTC. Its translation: CATRPTGQGAYEQYF.

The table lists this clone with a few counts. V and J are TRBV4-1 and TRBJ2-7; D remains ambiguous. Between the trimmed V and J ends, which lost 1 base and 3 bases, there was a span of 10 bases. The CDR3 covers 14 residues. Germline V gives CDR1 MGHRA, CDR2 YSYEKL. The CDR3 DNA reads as TGCGCCAGCAGCCAAGTAAAGGGTTTCTACGAGCAGTACTTC. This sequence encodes CASSQVKGFYEQYF.

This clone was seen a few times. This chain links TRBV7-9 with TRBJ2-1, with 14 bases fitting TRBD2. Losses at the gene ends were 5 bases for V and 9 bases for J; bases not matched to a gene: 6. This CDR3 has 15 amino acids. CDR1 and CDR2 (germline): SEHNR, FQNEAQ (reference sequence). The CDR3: CASSLGLAGVSEQFF. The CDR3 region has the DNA TGTGCCAGCAGCCTGGGACTAGCGGGAGTTAGTGAGCAGTTCTTC.

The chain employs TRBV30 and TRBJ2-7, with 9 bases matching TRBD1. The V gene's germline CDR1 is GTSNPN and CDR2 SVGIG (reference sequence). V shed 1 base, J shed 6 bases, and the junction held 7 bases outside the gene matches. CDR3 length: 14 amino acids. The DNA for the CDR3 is TGTGCCTGGAGTGGCCGGGACAGGGAGACCGAGCAGTACTTC. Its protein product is CAWSGRDRETEQYF.

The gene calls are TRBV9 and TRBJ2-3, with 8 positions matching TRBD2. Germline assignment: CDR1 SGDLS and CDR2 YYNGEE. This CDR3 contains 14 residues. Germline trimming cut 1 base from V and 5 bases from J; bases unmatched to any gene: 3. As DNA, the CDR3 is TGTGCCAGCAGCGTACTAGCGGGCGAAGATACGCAGTATTTT. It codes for CASSVLAGEDTQYF.

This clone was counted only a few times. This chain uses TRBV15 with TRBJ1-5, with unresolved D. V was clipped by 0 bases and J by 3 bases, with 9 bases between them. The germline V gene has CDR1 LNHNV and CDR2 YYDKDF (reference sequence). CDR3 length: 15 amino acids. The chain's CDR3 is CATSRDGRLNQPQHF. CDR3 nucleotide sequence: TGTGCCACCAGCAGAGATGGACGGCTCAATCAGCCCCAGCATTTT.

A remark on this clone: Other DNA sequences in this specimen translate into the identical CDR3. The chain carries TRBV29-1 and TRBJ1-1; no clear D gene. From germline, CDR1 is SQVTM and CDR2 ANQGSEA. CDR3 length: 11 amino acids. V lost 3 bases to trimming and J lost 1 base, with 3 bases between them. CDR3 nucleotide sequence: TGCAGCGTTGAGGAGAACACTGAAGCTTTCTTT. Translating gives CSVEENTEAFF.

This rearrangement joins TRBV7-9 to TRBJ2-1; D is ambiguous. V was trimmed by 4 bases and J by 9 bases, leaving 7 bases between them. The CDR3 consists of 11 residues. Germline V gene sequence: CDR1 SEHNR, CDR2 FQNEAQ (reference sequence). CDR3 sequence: CASSSFGEQFF. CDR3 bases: TGTGCCAGCAGCTCCTTCGGTGAGCAGTTCTTC.

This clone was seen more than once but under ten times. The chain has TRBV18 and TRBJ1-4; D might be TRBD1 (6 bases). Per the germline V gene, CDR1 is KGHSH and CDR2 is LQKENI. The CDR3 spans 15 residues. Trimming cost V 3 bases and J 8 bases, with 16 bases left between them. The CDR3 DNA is TGTGCCAGCTCACCGGGGTCGACAGGAGAGGAAAAACTGTTTTTT. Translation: CASSPGSTGEEKLFF.

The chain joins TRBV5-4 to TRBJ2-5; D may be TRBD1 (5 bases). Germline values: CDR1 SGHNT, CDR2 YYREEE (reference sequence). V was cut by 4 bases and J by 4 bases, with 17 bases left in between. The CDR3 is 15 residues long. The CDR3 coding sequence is TGTGCCAGCAGCACAGGACAACAAGGGGCAGAGACCCAGTACTTC. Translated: CASSTGQQGAETQYF. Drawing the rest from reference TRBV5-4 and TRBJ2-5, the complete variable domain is ETGVTQSPTHLIKTRGQQVTLRCSSQSGHNTVSWYQQALGQGPQFIFQYYREEENGRGNFPPRFSGLQFPNYSSELNVNALELDDSALYLCASSTGQQGAETQYFGPGTRLLVL.

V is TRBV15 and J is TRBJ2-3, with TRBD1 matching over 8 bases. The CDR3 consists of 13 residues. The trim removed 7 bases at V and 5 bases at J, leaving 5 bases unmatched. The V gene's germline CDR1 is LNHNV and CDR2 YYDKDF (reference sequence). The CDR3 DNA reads TGTGCCACCATACTTACAGGGGGAGATACGCAGTATTTT. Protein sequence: CATILTGGDTQYF.

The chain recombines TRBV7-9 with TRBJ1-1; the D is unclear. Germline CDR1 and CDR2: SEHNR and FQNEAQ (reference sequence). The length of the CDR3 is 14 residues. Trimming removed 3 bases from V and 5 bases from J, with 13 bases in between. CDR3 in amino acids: CASSFEDLGTEAFF. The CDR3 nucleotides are TGTGCCAGCAGCTTTGAGGATCTGGGTACTGAAGCTTTCTTT.

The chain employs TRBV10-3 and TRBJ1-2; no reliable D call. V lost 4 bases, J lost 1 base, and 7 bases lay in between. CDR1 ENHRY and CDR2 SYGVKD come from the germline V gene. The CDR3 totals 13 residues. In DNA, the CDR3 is TGTGCCATCAGTGCGGACGGTAACTATGGCTACACCTTC. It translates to CAISADGNYGYTF.

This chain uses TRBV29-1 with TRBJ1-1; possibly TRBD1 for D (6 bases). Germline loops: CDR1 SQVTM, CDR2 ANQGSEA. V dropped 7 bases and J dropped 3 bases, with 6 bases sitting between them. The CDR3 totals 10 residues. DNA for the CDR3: TGCAGCGCAGGGGACACTGAAGCTTTCTTT. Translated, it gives CSAGDTEAFF.

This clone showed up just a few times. The CDR3 DNA follows: TGCGCCAGCAGCCAACAGGGTTATGGCTACACCTTC. Protein: CASSQQGYGYTF. This chain joins TRBV4-1 and TRBJ1-2; D perhaps matches TRBD1 (5 bases). The CDR3 is 12 amino acids. V dropped 2 bases and J dropped 5 bases, with 6 bases sitting between them. Germline assignment: CDR1 MGHRA and CDR2 YSYEKL.

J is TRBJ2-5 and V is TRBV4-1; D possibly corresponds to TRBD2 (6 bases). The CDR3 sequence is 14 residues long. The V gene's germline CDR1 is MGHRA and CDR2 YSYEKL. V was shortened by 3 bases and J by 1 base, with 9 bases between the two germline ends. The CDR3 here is CASSQAGGQETQYF. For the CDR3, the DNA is TGCGCCAGCAGCCAGGCCGGGGGCCAAGAGACCCAGTACTTC.

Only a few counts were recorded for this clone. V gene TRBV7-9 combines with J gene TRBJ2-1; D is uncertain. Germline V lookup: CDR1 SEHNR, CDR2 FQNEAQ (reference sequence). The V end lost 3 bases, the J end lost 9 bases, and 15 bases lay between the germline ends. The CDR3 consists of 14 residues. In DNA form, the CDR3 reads TGTGCCAGCAGCTTGGGCCTGACGATGGGTGAGCAGTTCTTC. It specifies CASSLGLTMGEQFF.

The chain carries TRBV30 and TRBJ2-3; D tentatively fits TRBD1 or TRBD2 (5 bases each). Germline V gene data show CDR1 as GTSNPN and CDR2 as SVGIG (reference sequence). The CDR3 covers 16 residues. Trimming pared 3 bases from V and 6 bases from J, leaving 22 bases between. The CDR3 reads CAWSARGSAFLDTQYF. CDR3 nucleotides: TGTGCCTGGAGCGCTCGGGGCAGCGCCTTCTTGGATACGCAGTATTTT.

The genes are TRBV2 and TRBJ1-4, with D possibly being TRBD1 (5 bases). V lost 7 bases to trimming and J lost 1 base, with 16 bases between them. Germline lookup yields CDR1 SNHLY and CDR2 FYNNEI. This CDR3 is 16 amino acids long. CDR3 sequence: CASTPGGSVTNEKLFF. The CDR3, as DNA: TGTGCCAGCACTCCCGGGGGGTCGGTAACTAATGAAAAACTGTTTTTT.

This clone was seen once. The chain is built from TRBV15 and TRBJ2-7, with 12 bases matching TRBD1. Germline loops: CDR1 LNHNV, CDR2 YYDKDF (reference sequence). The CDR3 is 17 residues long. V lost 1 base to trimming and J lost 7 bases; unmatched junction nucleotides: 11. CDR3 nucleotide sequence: TGTGCCACCAGCAGAGGGGATCCGGGACAGGGGGCGAAGGAGCAGTACTTC. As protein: CATSRGDPGQGAKEQYF.

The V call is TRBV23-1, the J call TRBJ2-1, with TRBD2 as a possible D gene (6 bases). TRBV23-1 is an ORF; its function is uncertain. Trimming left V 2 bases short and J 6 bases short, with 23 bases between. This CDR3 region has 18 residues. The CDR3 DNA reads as TGCGCCAGCAGTCAACCGCAATGGACGGGAGTCCTAGGCAATGAGCAGTTCTTC. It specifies CASSQPQWTGVLGNEQFF.

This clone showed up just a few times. CDR3 bases: TGTGCCAGTAGTGTCCGGGACAGGGTCGTTTCCGCGGAGACCCAGTACTTC. This translates into CASSVRDRVVSAETQYF. The chain carries TRBV19 and TRBJ2-5, with TRBD1 identical over 9 bases. The CDR3 has 17 amino acids. Trimming removed 5 bases from V and 5 bases from J; junction bases left unmatched: 15. In germline, CDR1 is LNHDA, CDR2 SQIVND (reference sequence).

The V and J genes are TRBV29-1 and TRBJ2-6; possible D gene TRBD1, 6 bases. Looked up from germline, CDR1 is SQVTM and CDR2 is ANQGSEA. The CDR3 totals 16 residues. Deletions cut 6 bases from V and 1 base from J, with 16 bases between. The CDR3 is CSVTGFQASGANVLTF. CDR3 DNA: TGCAGCGTGACAGGCTTCCAGGCATCTGGGGCCAACGTCCTGACTTTC.